This is a list of T cell receptor beta chains from one sample in a study of control samples from healthy donors and cancer patients. The table came from immunoSEQ multiplex PCR; TCRdb's copy has only in-frame clones and leaves some out. The sample yields around 94,000 clones, 92% seen once. The specimen sequenced was blood. The receptors shown here come from a young woman in good health. The CDR3 runs from the conserved cysteine through the conserved F or W. The D gene is left open where the match is weak. Expanded clones get a size class; other rows say once, few or many, or leave the size out.

TRBD1 TRBJ1-4 TRBV10-3 NA TGTGCCATCAGTGGGGCCCCGGACAGGCTTAATGAAAAACTGTTTTTT CAISGAPDRLNEKLFF
NA TRBJ1-2 TRBV25-1 NA TGTGCCAGCAGTGCCGCCGGGGGCAGTGGGTATGGCTACACCTTC CASSAAGGSGYGYTF
NA TRBJ1-5 TRBV2 NA TGTGCCAGCAGTAAAGCCACCAGAGGGATTTATAGCAATCAGCCCCAGCATTTT CASSKATRGIYSNQPQHF
NA TRBJ1-6 TRBV30 NA TGTGCCTGGAGAGAAGGGAGAGGGGATAATTCACCCCTCCACTTT CAWREGRGDNSPLHF
TRBD2 TRBJ2-1 TRBV20-1 NA TGCAGTGCTAGTACGGTACGGGAGGGCCTAGGCAATGAGCAGTTCTTC CSASTVREGLGNEQFF
TRBD1 TRBJ2-2 TRBV9 NA TGTGCCAGCAGCCTCAGACAGGGCGGCACCGGGGAGCTGTTTTTT CASSLRQGGTGELFF
TRBD2 TRBJ2-7 TRBV25-1 NA TGTGCCAGCAGTGGGGGGGGCGAGCAGTACTTC CASSGGGEQYF
NA TRBJ2-7 TRBV4-3 NA TGCGCCAGCAGCCAAGACCCCGGGCCCTCCTACGAGCAGTACTTC CASSQDPGPSYEQYF
TRBD2 TRBJ2-2 TRBV30 NA TGTGCCTGGAAGCGGGGGGGCGACACCGGGGAGCTGTTTTTT CAWKRGGDTGELFF
TRBD1 TRBJ2-1 TRBV5-4 NA TGTGCCAGCAGCTTGGGACAGGGGGCTCTAGGGGAGCAGTTCTTC CASSLGQGALGEQFF
TRBD1 TRBJ1-2 TRBV12-3/TRBV12-4 few TGTGCCAGCAGGGAACAGGGGAACTATGGCTACACCTTC CASREQGNYGYTF
TRBD2 TRBJ2-7 TRBV6-2/TRBV6-3 NA TGTGCCAGCAGTCCGCTAGCGGCAAAATACGAGCAGTACTTC CASSPLAAKYEQYF
TRBD1 TRBJ2-7 TRBV6-2/TRBV6-3 NA TGTGCCAGCAGTTACCCTGGGAACAGGGGGCTCTACGAGCAGTACTTC CASSYPGNRGLYEQYF
NA TRBJ2-2 TRBV7-2 NA TGTGCCAGCAGCGCGCAAACCAGGACCGGGGAGCTGTTTTTT CASSAQTRTGELFF
TRBD2 TRBJ2-2 TRBV5-1 NA TGCGCCAGCAGCCCGCAGAGACTAGCGGGCCTCACCGGGGAGCTGTTTTTT CASSPQRLAGLTGELFF
TRBD1 TRBJ2-7 TRBV30 NA TGTGCCTGGAGTCAGACAGGGTTCGAGCAGTACTTC CAWSQTGFEQYF
TRBD1 TRBJ2-5 TRBV4-2 NA TGTGCCAGCAGCCAAGAGACAGGGGATATGGAGACCCAGTACTTC CASSQETGDMETQYF
TRBD1 TRBJ2-7 TRBV28 once TGTGCCAGCAGTTCCTACTCGGGACAGTACGGCAAGCAGTACTTC CASSSYSGQYGKQYF
NA TRBJ1-5 TRBV19 NA TGTGCCAGTAGCTCGGGACGGCTAGATCAGCCCCAGCATTTT CASSSGRLDQPQHF
TRBD1 TRBJ1-6 TRBV2 few TGTGCCAGCAGCCTCAGGGGGCCTTATAATTCACCCCTCCACTTT CASSLRGPYNSPLHF
TRBD1 TRBJ1-6 TRBV6-1 NA TGTGCCAGCAGTGAAGAGGGACAGGCCTACAATTCACCCCTCCACTTT CASSEEGQAYNSPLHF
TRBD1 TRBJ2-7 TRBV6-5 NA TGTGCCAGCAAATCAACCCGGACAGGCTACGAGCAGTACTTC CASKSTRTGYEQYF
NA TRBJ2-7 TRBV11-2 NA TGTGCCAGCAGCTTATGGTGGGATGGCTTCGAGCAGTACTTC CASSLWWDGFEQYF
NA TRBJ1-1 TRBV10-3 NA TGTGCCATCAGGGAACAGGGTAGGGATACTGAAGCTTTCTTT CAIREQGRDTEAFF
NA TRBJ1-5 TRBV29-1 NA TGCAGCGCTTCTCAGGGGAACAATCAGCCCCAGCATTTT CSASQGNNQPQHF
NA TRBJ1-1 TRBV28 NA TGTGCCAGCGGTGAAGGGATGAACACTGAAGCTTTCTTT CASGEGMNTEAFF
TRBD1 TRBJ2-1 TRBV4-3 NA TGCGCCAGCAGCCAGGACAGGGGCGCGACCTACAATGAGCAGTTCTTC CASSQDRGATYNEQFF
NA TRBJ2-6 TRBV19 NA TGTGCCAGTAGTATTGAAGGTTTCTCTGGGGCCAACGTCCTGACTTTC CASSIEGFSGANVLTF
NA TRBJ2-2 TRBV7-9 NA TGTGCCAGCAGCCCGGGGCCCGGGGAGCTGTTTTTT CASSPGPGELFF
NA TRBJ1-5 TRBV2 NA TGTGCCAGCAGTGAACCAGGGAAGAGGGATCAGCCCCAGCATTTT CASSEPGKRDQPQHF
TRBD2 TRBJ2-3 TRBV24-1 once TGTGCCACCAGTGAGTTGGGACTAGCGGGCCTGAACACAGATACGCAGTATTTT CATSELGLAGLNTDTQYF
NA TRBJ1-2 TRBV30 NA TGTGCCTGGAGCGGAAATGGCTACACCTTC CAWSGNGYTF
TRBD1 TRBJ2-7 TRBV9 few TGTGCCAGCAGCGTAGAAACAGGGGCCTACGAGCAGTACTTC CASSVETGAYEQYF
TRBD2 TRBJ2-1 TRBV29-1 NA TGCAGCGCCAGCGGGGTAGGTGGCAATGAGCAGTTCTTC CSASGVGGNEQFF
NA TRBJ1-4 TRBV19 NA TGTGCCACTAAGGAGGGAGTAAATGGAAAACTGTTTTTT CATKEGVNGKLFF
NA TRBJ2-1 TRBV6-5 NA TGTGCCAGCAGTTATTCAGCCACCTACAATGAGCAGTTCTTC CASSYSATYNEQFF
TRBD1 TRBJ2-1 TRBV11-2 once TGTGCCAGCAGCTTATATGACAGGGCCGAGGGTGAGCAGTTCTTC CASSLYDRAEGEQFF
NA TRBJ2-2 TRBV12-3/TRBV12-4 NA TGTGCCAGCAGTTTAAGCGGAGACTGGGAGCTGTTTTTT CASSLSGDWELFF
NA TRBJ1-3 TRBV5-8 NA TGTGCCAGCAGCTCCCTACACGGAAACACCATATATTTT CASSSLHGNTIYF
NA TRBJ1-4 TRBV30 once TGTGCCTGGAGTCCCTCTGAAAAACTGTTTTTT CAWSPSEKLFF
TRBD1 TRBJ1-3 TRBV7-8 once TGTGCCAGCAGCCTTACAGGGGGCCACTCTGGAAACACCATATATTTT CASSLTGGHSGNTIYF
NA TRBJ2-5 TRBV6-6 NA TGTGCCAGCAGTTACCGGGGTAGACTCGGGGAGACCCAGTACTTC CASSYRGRLGETQYF
NA TRBJ2-5 TRBV12-5 NA TGTGCTAGTGGTTTCCAAGGGTCAGAGACCCAGTACTTC CASGFQGSETQYF
NA TRBJ1-2 TRBV7-2 NA TGTGCCAGCAGCTCACGACAGGCGCAGAACTATGGCTACACCTTC CASSSRQAQNYGYTF
NA TRBJ2-1 TRBV24-1 NA TGTGCCACCAGTGACCCGGCCCGAGGGGGAGGGCAGTTCTTC CATSDPARGGGQFF